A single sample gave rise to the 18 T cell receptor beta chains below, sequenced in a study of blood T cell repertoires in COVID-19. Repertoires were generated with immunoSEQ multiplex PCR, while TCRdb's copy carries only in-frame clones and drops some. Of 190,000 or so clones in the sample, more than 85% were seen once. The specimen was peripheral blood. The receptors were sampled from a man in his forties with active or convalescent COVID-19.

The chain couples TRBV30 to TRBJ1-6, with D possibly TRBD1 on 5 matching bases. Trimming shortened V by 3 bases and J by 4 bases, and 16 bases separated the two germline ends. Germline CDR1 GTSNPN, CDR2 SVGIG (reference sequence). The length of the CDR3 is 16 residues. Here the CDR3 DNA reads TGTGCCTGGAGAGTGCGAAGGGGACTTTATAATTCACCCCTCCACTTT. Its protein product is CAWRVRRGLYNSPLHF. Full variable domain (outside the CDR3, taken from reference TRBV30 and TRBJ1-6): SQTIHQWPATLVQPVGSPLSLECTVEGTSNPNLYWYRQAAGRGLQLLFYSVGIGQISSEVPQNLSASRPQDRQFILSSKKLLLSDSGFYLCAWRVRRGLYNSPLHFGNGTRLTVT.

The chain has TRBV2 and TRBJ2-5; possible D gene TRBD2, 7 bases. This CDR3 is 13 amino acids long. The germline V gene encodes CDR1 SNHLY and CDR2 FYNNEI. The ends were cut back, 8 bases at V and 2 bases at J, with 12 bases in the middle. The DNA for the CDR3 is TGTGCCAGCGGGAGGGGGGTACAAGAGACCCAGTACTTC. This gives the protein CASGRGVQETQYF. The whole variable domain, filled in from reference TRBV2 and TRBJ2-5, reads EPEVTQTPSHQVTQMGQEVILRCVPISNHLYFYWYRQILGQKVEFLVSFYNNEISEKSEIFDDQFSVERPDGSNFTLKIRSTKLEDSAMYFCASGRGVQETQYFGPGTRLLVL.

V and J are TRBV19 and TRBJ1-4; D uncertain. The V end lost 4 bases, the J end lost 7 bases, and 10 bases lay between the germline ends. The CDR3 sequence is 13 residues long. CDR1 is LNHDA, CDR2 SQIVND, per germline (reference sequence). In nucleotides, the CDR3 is TGTGCCAGTAGTAGTACAGTCACTGAAAAACTGTTTTTT. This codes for CASSSTVTEKLFF.

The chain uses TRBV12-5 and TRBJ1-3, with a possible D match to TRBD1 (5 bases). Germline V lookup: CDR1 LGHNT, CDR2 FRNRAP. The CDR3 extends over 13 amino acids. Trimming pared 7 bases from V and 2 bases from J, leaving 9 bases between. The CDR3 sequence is CASERGTGNTIYF. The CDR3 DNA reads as TGTGCTAGTGAAAGGGGAACTGGAAACACCATATATTTT.

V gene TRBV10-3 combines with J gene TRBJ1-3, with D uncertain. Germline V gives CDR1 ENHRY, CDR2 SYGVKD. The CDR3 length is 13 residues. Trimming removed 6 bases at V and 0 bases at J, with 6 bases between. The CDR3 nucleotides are TGTGCCATCAGGTCAAACTCTGGAAACACCATATATTTT. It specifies CAIRSNSGNTIYF.

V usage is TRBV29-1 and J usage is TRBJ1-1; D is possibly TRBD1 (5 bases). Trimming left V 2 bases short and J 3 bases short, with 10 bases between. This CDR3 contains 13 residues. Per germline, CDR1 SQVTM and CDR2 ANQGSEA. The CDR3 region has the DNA TGCAGCGTTGAACGGGGGGTTGACACTGAAGCTTTCTTT. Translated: CSVERGVDTEAFF.

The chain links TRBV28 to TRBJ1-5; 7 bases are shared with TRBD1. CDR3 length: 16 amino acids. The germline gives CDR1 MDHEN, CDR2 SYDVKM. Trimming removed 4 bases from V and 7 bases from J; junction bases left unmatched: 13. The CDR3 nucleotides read TGTGCCAGCAGTTCGGGACAGTTCGAGGTGGGGCAGCCCCAGCATTTT. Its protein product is CASSSGQFEVGQPQHF.

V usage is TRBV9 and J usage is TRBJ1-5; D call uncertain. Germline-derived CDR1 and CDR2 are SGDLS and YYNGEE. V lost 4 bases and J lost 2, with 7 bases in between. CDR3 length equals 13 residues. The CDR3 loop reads CASSPGGNQPQHF. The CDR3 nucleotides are TGTGCCAGCAGCCCAGGTGGCAATCAGCCCCAGCATTTT.

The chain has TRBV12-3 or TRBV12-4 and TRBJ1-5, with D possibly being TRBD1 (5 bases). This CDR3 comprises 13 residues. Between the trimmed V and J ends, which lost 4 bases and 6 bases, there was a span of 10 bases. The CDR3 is CASSWGEGQPQHF. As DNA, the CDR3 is TGTGCCAGCAGTTGGGGGGAAGGTCAGCCCCAGCATTTT.

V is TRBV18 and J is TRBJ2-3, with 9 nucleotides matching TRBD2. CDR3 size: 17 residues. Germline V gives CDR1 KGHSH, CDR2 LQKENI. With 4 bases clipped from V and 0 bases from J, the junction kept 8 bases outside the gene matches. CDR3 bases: TGTGCCAGCTCACAGAACCTAGCGGGGACTAGCACAGATACGCAGTATTTT. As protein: CASSQNLAGTSTDTQYF.

CDR3 region: CASSVQEGTVGEQYF. The CDR3 DNA follows: TGTGCCAGCAGCGTACAAGAGGGGACAGTTGGAGAGCAGTACTTC. The rearrangement links TRBV9 to TRBJ2-7; 7 bases fit TRBD1. This CDR3 is 15 amino acids long. The ends lost 1 base at V and 7 bases at J; junction bases unmatched: 11. Per germline, CDR1 SGDLS and CDR2 YYNGEE.

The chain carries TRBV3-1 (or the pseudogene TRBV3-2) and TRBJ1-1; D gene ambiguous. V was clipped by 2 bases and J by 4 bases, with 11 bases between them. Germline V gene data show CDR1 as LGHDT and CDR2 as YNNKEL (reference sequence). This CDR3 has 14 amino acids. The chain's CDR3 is CASSQMLRGTEAFF. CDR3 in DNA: TGTGCCAGCAGCCAAATGCTCCGGGGCACTGAAGCTTTCTTT.

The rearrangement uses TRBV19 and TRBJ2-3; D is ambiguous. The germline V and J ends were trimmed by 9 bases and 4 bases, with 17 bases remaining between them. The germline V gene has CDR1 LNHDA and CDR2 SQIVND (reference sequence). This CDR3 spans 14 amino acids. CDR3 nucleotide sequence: TGTGCCAGCCGCCGAAGCTACGGTGCAGATACGCAGTATTTT. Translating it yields CASRRSYGADTQYF.

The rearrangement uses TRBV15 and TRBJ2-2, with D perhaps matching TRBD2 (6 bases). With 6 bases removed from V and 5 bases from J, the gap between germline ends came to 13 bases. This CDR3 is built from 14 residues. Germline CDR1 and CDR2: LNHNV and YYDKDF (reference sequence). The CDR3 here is CATSEGTETGELFF. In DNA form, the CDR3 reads TGTGCCACCAGTGAGGGGACTGAGACCGGGGAGCTGTTTTTT.

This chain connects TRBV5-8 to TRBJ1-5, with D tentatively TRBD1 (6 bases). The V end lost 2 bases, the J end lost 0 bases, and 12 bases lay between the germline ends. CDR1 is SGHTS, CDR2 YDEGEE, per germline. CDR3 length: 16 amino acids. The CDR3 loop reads CASSLGTGRSNQPQHF. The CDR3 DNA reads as TGTGCCAGCAGCTTAGGAACAGGGCGTAGCAATCAGCCCCAGCATTTT.

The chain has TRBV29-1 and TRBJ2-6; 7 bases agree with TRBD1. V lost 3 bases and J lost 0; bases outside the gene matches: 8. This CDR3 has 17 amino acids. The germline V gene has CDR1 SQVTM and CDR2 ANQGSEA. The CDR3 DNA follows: TGCAGCGTTGACACGGGACAGTCCAACTCTGGGGCCAACGTCCTGACTTTC. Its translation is CSVDTGQSNSGANVLTF.

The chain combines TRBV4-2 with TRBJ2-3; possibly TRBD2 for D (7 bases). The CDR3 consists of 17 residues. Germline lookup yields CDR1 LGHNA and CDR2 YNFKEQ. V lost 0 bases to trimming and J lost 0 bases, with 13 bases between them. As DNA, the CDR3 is TGTGCCAGCAGCCAAGATCCGGGGGGCGCTAGCACAGATACGCAGTATTTT. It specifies CASSQDPGGASTDTQYF.

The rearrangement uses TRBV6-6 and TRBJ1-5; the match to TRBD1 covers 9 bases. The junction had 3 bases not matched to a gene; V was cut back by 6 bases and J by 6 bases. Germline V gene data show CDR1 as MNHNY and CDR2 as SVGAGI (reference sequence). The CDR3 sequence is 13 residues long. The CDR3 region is CASSSQGAQPQHF. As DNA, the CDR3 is TGTGCCAGCAGCTCACAGGGGGCTCAGCCCCAGCATTTT.